This T cell receptor (beta chain) came from a study of CD8 T cells in Susac syndrome. On this clonotype itself: Its matching antigen is unknown.

Findings and limits, study-wide: Only a relatively small number of individuals were included in the TCR sequencing and HLA analysis.

The multiple sclerosis control group consisted of treatment-naive patients whose relapsing-remitting disease, which was either stable or active, fulfilled revised McDonald criteria. TEMRA cells were FACS-enriched, and CD8+ and CD4+ T cells were isolated negatively. It was with random hexamers that about 0.45 to 1 ug RNA was reverse transcribed. immunoSEQ multiplex PCR amplified TCR beta CDR3 across 54 Vbeta, 13 Jbeta. TCRdb passed the immunoSEQ multiplex PCR reads through MiXCR, listing each CDR3 protein once. The sample shows fewer than 350,000 distinct CDR3 sequences, around 89% of them seen only once. The sample taken for sequencing was CD8+ T cells from PBMCs. The receptor's source is a human donor with multiple sclerosis.

DNA of the CDR3: TGTGCCAGCAGTTCCCGACTAGCGGGAGGGTACCGAGGGGGGTTCTTC. Its translation is CASSSRLAGGYRGGFF. This chain connects TRBV28 to TRBJ2-1; TRBD2 aligns across 14 bases. The CDR3 runs to 16 residues. The germline gives CDR1 MDHEN, CDR2 SYDVKM. The J segment lost 15 bases and the V segment lost 4 bases, leaving 14 bases of the junction unmatched.